A selection of T cell receptor beta chains follows, all from one sample in a study of shared T cell receptors in the human thymus. Clones were read by immunoSEQ multiplex PCR, and TCRdb kept only the in-frame ones, dropping some. The data show about 660,000 clones, 80% to 90% seen once. The same data also went into a second study, on human thymus T cells.

The sample taken for sequencing was thymocytes. These receptor sequences come from a boy under three years old with a congenital heart defect. The CDR3 runs from the conserved cysteine through the conserved F or W. Each record gives: V gene, CDR3 length, clone size, D gene, J gene, CDR3 DNA, CDR3 protein. The D gene is left open where the match is weak. Some rows have no size entry. The others give once, few or many, or a class for an expanded clone.

v_gene: TRBV15; len: 16; abundance: -; d_gene: -; j_gene: TRBJ2-7; CDR3nt: TGTGCCACCAGCAGAGATAGCCGCCAAGTAGAATACGAGCAGTACTTC; CDR3aa: CATSRDSRQVEYEQYF
v_gene: TRBV4-3; len: 17; abundance: -; d_gene: TRBD2; j_gene: TRBJ2-1; CDR3nt: TGCGCCAGCAGCCAAGATCCGCCTAGCGGAGACAACAATGAGCAGTTCTTC; CDR3aa: CASSQDPPSGDNNEQFF
v_gene: TRBV27; len: 15; abundance: -; d_gene: -; j_gene: TRBJ2-7; CDR3nt: TGTGCCAGCAGTTTAGTGCGGGCCAGCTCCTACGAGCAGTACTTC; CDR3aa: CASSLVRASSYEQYF
v_gene: TRBV7-6; len: 17; abundance: -; d_gene: -; j_gene: TRBJ2-2; CDR3nt: TGTGCCAGCAGCTCAGGGCCCGGGACACAATACACCGGGGAGCTGTTTTTT; CDR3aa: CASSSGPGTQYTGELFF
v_gene: TRBV4-1; len: 18; abundance: few; d_gene: -; j_gene: TRBJ1-3; CDR3nt: TGCGCCAGCAGCGGACTCATAGAACAGACTAACTCTGGAAACACCATATATTTT; CDR3aa: CASSGLIEQTNSGNTIYF
v_gene: TRBV30; len: 19; abundance: -; d_gene: TRBD1; j_gene: TRBJ1-4; CDR3nt: TGTGCCTGGAGTGCCCAGCTCCCGGGACAGGGAATTAGGAATGAAAAACTGTTTTTT; CDR3aa: CAWSAQLPGQGIRNEKLFF
v_gene: TRBV28; len: 16; abundance: -; d_gene: TRBD2; j_gene: TRBJ2-7; CDR3nt: TGTGCCAGCACCCCAGAGAGGATTAGCGGGACCTACGAGCAGTACTTC; CDR3aa: CASTPERISGTYEQYF
v_gene: TRBV7-6; len: 15; abundance: -; d_gene: TRBD1; j_gene: TRBJ2-3; CDR3nt: TGTGCCAGCAGCTCCCCGGGACAGAACACAGATACGCAGTATTTT; CDR3aa: CASSSPGQNTDTQYF
v_gene: TRBV11-2; len: 14; abundance: -; d_gene: -; j_gene: TRBJ1-1; CDR3nt: TGTGCCAGCAGCCGGACAGACCTGAACACTGAAGCTTTCTTT; CDR3aa: CASSRTDLNTEAFF
v_gene: TRBV7-2; len: 14; abundance: -; d_gene: -; j_gene: TRBJ1-1; CDR3nt: TGTGCCAGCAGCTTAGGGGCAGGGAACACTGAAGCTTTCTTT; CDR3aa: CASSLGAGNTEAFF
v_gene: TRBV6-5; len: 16; abundance: -; d_gene: TRBD1; j_gene: TRBJ2-1; CDR3nt: TGTGCCAGCAGTTACCCCCCGGACAGGGGGACGTATGAGCAGTTCTTC; CDR3aa: CASSYPPDRGTYEQFF
v_gene: TRBV6-6; len: 13; abundance: -; d_gene: -; j_gene: TRBJ1-1; CDR3nt: TGTGCCAGCAGTTACCTCGGGGGAACTGAAGCTTTCTTT; CDR3aa: CASSYLGGTEAFF
v_gene: TRBV28; len: 14; abundance: once; d_gene: TRBD2; j_gene: TRBJ2-3; CDR3nt: TGTGCCAGCAGGACCAATAGCGGGACAGATACGCAGTATTTT; CDR3aa: CASRTNSGTDTQYF
v_gene: TRBV5-8; len: 19; abundance: -; d_gene: TRBD1; j_gene: TRBJ2-7; CDR3nt: TGTGCCAGCAGCTTGCCCCCGGGACAGGGGGCTAGGGCGCGGTACGAGCAGTACTTC; CDR3aa: CASSLPPGQGARARYEQYF
v_gene: TRBV29-1; len: 17; abundance: -; d_gene: TRBD1; j_gene: TRBJ2-5; CDR3nt: TGCAGCGTGGTCCTAGAAGGAGCCGGACAGGCCCAAGAGACCCAGTACTTC; CDR3aa: CSVVLEGAGQAQETQYF
v_gene: TRBV30; len: 13; abundance: -; d_gene: -; j_gene: TRBJ1-1; CDR3nt: TGTGCCTGGATATCGGGAGTCGGCACTGAAGCTTTCTTT; CDR3aa: CAWISGVGTEAFF
v_gene: TRBV12-5; len: 13; abundance: once; d_gene: -; j_gene: TRBJ1-1; CDR3nt: TGTGCTAGTGGTTTGGGGAGGAACACTGAAGCTTTCTTT; CDR3aa: CASGLGRNTEAFF
v_gene: TRBV27; len: 15; abundance: once; d_gene: -; j_gene: TRBJ2-3; CDR3nt: TGTGCCAGCAGTTTAAGGACTAAATACACAGATACGCAGTATTTT; CDR3aa: CASSLRTKYTDTQYF
v_gene: TRBV30; len: 15; abundance: once; d_gene: -; j_gene: TRBJ2-7; CDR3nt: TGTGCCTGGAGTGCCCAACCGGGACACAGGGACGAGCAGTACTTC; CDR3aa: CAWSAQPGHRDEQYF
v_gene: TRBV4-3; len: 14; abundance: -; d_gene: -; j_gene: TRBJ2-7; CDR3nt: TGCGCCAGCAGCCAAGATCACTACAACTACGAGCAGTACTTC; CDR3aa: CASSQDHYNYEQYF
v_gene: TRBV12-5; len: 14; abundance: -; d_gene: -; j_gene: TRBJ1-5; CDR3nt: TGTGCTAGTGAGCGGGGCGGGGGCAATCAGCCCCAGCATTTT; CDR3aa: CASERGGGNQPQHF
v_gene: TRBV28; len: 15; abundance: -; d_gene: -; j_gene: TRBJ1-5; CDR3nt: TGTGCCAGCAGTTGGCCTTTGCCAAGCAATCAGCCCCAGCATTTT; CDR3aa: CASSWPLPSNQPQHF